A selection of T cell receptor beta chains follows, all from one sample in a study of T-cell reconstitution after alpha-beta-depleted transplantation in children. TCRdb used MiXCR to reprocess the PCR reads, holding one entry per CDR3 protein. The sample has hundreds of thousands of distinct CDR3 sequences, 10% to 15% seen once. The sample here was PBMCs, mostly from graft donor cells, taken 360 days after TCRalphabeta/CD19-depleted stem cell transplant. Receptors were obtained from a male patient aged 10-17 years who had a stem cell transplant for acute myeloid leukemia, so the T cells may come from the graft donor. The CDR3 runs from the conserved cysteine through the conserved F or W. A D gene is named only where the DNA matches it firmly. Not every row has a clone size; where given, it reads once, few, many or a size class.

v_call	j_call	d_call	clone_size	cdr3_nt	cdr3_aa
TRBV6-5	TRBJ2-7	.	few	TGTGCCAGCAGTTACTTTGGAGGGGGAGTAGGGGAGCAGTACTTC	CASSYFGGGVGEQYF
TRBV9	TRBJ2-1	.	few	TGTGCCAGCAGGGCAGACGACAATGAGCAGTTCTTC	CASRADDNEQFF
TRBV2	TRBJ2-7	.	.	TGTGCCAGCAGCTTTGTACGGCTTTACGAGCAGTACTTC	CASSFVRLYEQYF
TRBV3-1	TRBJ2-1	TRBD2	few	TGTGCCAGCAGCCAAGATCGTCGAGGCGGGAGCGTCAATGAGCAGTTCTTC	CASSQDRRGGSVNEQFF
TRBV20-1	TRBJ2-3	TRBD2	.	TGCAGTGCTAGTGGGAGTAGCGGGATGATGGGAGATACGCAGTATTTT	CSASGSSGMMGDTQYF
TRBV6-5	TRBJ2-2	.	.	TGTGCCAGCAGCCGTACCAGGGGCTCGAACACCGGGGAGCTGTTTTTT	CASSRTRGSNTGELFF
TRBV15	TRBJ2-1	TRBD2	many	TGTGCCACCAGCCCCTGGAACGCGGGGGGTAACAATGAGCAGTTCTTC	CATSPWNAGGNNEQFF
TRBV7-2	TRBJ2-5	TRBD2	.	TGTGCCAGCAGCTCGGGACTAGCGGGACCGAGGGGTGCCCAGTACTTC	CASSSGLAGPRGAQYF
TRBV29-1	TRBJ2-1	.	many	TGCAGCCCCCGGGACTCCCCCTTGGGGGAGCAGTTCTTC	CSPRDSPLGEQFF
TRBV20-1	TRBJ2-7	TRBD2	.	TGCAGTGCTAGTAGGGGACTAGCGGTCTCCTACGAGCAGTACTTC	CSASRGLAVSYEQYF
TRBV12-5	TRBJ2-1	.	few	TGTGCTAGTGGGCGATTTCACGGTAGCTCCTACAATGAGCAGTTCTTC	CASGRFHGSSYNEQFF
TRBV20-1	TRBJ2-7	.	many	TGCAGTGCTAGAGAGGCACAGCTACGGGGGCAGTACTTC	CSAREAQLRGQYF
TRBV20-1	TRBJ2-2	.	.	TGCAGTGCTAGACCCACTACCCCCGGGGAGCTGTTTTTT	CSARPTTPGELFF
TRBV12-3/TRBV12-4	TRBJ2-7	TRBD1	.	TGTGCCAGCAGCCTCGGGACAGGTCCTCCCTACGAGCAGTACTTC	CASSLGTGPPYEQYF
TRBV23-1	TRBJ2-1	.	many	TGCGCCAGCACTAACACACGGTTCCTTTACAATGAGCAGTTCTTC	CASTNTRFLYNEQFF
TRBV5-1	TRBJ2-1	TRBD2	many	TGCGCCAGCAGCCCACAGCGGACTAGCGGGAGGGGGGTAAACAATGAGCAGTTCTTC	CASSPQRTSGRGVNNEQFF
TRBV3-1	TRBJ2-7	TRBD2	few	TGTGCCAGCAGACTTACTAGCGGGGCTGCCGCCGAGCAGTACTTC	CASRLTSGAAAEQYF
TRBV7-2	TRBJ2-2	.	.	TGTGCCAGCAGCTTAGCGAGGGGGGCCGGGGAGCTGTTTTTT	CASSLARGAGELFF